The sequence of this T cell receptor beta chain was determined in a study of regulatory T cells in long-lasting Graves disease. Combining iRepertoire HTBI primers with Arm-PCR of CDR3 regions, the authors built TCR beta libraries. TCRdb re-analysed the multiplex PCR reads in MiXCR, keeping a single row per CDR3 protein. Of 400,000 to 500,000 distinct CDR3 sequences detected, 15% appear once; the ten largest clones hold 16%. Trimming left V 6 bases short and J 6 bases short, with 22 bases between. CDR1 is SGHNT, CDR2 YENEEA, per germline. The CDR3 loop spans 16 amino acids. Indicated time point: newly diagnosed GD, antithyroid drugs for less than 3 months. PBMC-derived RNA was used for the TCR library. In addition, the sample was reused for a study of T cells in Graves' hyperthyroidism and ophthalmopathy.

The chain has TRBV11-3 and TRBJ2-3; D is unclear. This receptor was obtained from a woman under 40 with Graves disease. The sample here was peripheral blood mononuclear cells (PBMCs), taken at new diagnosis, from a patient treated with antithyroid drugs. CDR3 coding DNA: TGTGCCAGCAGTGTCCCTTCGGGCTTCCCAGCGGATACGCAGTATTTT. Translation gives CASSVPSGFPADTQYF.